Listed here are 29 T cell receptor beta chains from one sample, sequenced in a study of blood T cell repertoires in COVID-19 (dated by TCRdb to 2020 to 2021). Libraries were made using the immunoSEQ multiplex PCR assay. What TCRdb holds here is the immuneACCESS table cut down to in-frame rearrangements. Part of the clones is not present; checked against another copy, under half of the missing clones reflect an unresolved V gene, and the others are unexplained. The sample table lists 99,000 or so clones, 75% to 85% of them with a count of one. The leading ten clones occupy around 4.8% of the sample. The sample comprised peripheral blood. These receptors were taken from a man between 60 and 70 years old with acute or convalescent COVID-19.

This rearrangement joins TRBV14 to TRBJ2-7, with 7 bases that match TRBD1. Germline CDR1 reads SGHDN; CDR2 reads FVKESK. V was clipped by 3 bases and J by 0 bases; unmatched bases: 8. The CDR3 covers 16 residues. The CDR3 DNA is TGTGCCAGCAGCCACGTTACAGGGGCGAGCTCCTACGAGCAGTACTTC. Its translation: CASSHVTGASSYEQYF.

This clone was picked up a small number of times. V gene TRBV11-2 combines with J gene TRBJ2-7; no reliable D call. Germline V gene data show CDR1 as SGHAT and CDR2 as FQNNGV. V was clipped by 5 bases and J by 4 bases, with 9 bases between them. The CDR3 extends over 12 amino acids. CDR3: CASSPVLYEQYF. In nucleotides, the CDR3 is TGTGCCAGCAGCCCAGTTCTTTACGAGCAGTACTTC.

Concerning this clone itself: A read error may produce the germline difference seen at one junction end. The chain uses TRBV28 and TRBJ1-2; D is unclear. Per the germline V gene, CDR1 is MDHEN and CDR2 is SYDVKM. This CDR3 has 13 amino acids. The CDR3 DNA reads TGTGCCAGCAGTTTCGAGGGAATCTATGACTACACCTTC. It specifies CASSFEGIYDYTF.

DNA of the CDR3: TGTGCCAGCAGCCCCGGGACACACACCGGGGAGCTGTTTTTT. Translating it yields CASSPGTHTGELFF. This chain connects TRBV2 to TRBJ2-2; D is perhaps TRBD1 (6 bases). Germline V gene data show CDR1 as SNHLY and CDR2 as FYNNEI. The CDR3 covers 14 residues. The ends were cut back, 6 bases at V and 3 bases at J, with 11 bases in the middle.

This clone was found once. The CDR3 sequence is CASSLQQGTGELFF. The CDR3 DNA reads as TGTGCCAGCAGTTTACAACAGGGGACCGGGGAGCTGTTTTTT. V is TRBV27 and J is TRBJ2-2, with 7 bases aligning to TRBD1. V lost 2 bases and J lost 5; bases outside the gene matches: 2. From germline, CDR1 is MNHEY and CDR2 SMNVEV (reference sequence). This CDR3 spans 14 amino acids.

To note about this clone: Other DNA sequences in the same sample also yield this CDR3. The chain recombines TRBV7-3 with TRBJ2-2; 13 bases line up with TRBD2. Trimming at V came to 5 bases and at J to 6 bases, leaving 15 bases not matched to a gene. This CDR3 contains 19 residues. Germline V CDR1 and CDR2: SGHTA, FQGTGA. The DNA of the CDR3 is TGTGCCAGCAGCCTCAACCCCACAACTAGCGGGGGGGCCGCCGGGGAGCTGTTTTTT. Residues: CASSLNPTTSGGAAGELFF. Full variable domain (outside the CDR3, taken from reference TRBV7-3 and TRBJ2-2): GAGVSQTPSNKVTEKGKYVELRCDPISGHTALYWYRQSLGQGPEFLIYFQGTGAADDSGLPNDRFFAVRPEGSVSTLKIQRTERGDSAVYLCASSLNPTTSGGAAGELFFGEGSRLTVL.

The gene calls are TRBV7-3 and TRBJ1-1; TRBD1 matches 7 bases. The CDR3 is 15 residues long. Germline CDR1 reads SGHTA; CDR2 reads FQGTGA. Losses at the gene ends were 4 bases for V and 1 base for J; bases not matched to a gene: 6. The CDR3 coding sequence is TGTGCCAGCAGCTCCCGGACAGGCGGGAACACTGAAGCTTTCTTT. This translates into CASSSRTGGNTEAFF.

The V gene is TRBV27, the J gene TRBJ2-6, with 12 bases aligning to TRBD2. Germline V lookup: CDR1 MNHEY, CDR2 SMNVEV (reference sequence). The junction had 4 bases not matched to a gene; V was cut back by 10 bases and J by 0 bases. The CDR3 is 16 residues long. CDR3 sequence: CATGTSGYSGANVLTF. The CDR3 nucleotides are TGTGCCACCGGGACTAGCGGGTACTCTGGGGCCAACGTCCTGACTTTC. Looking up the rest from reference TRBV27 and TRBJ2-6 gives the full variable domain: EAQVTQNPRYLITVTGKKLTVTCSQNMNHEYMSWYRQDPGLGLRQIYYSMNVEVTDKGDVPEGYKVSRKEKRNFPLILESPSPNQTSLYFCATGTSGYSGANVLTFGAGSRLTVL.

The chain couples TRBV5-5 to TRBJ1-2; TRBD1 might be the D (5 bases). Germline V gene lookup returns CDR1 SGHKS and CDR2 YYEKEE (reference sequence). Deletions cut 1 base from V and 0 bases from J, with 13 bases between. The CDR3 is made up of 16 amino acids. CDR3 amino acids: CASSLLGQIANYGYTF. The CDR3 DNA reads TGTGCCAGCAGCTTGTTGGGGCAGATAGCTAACTATGGCTACACCTTC. Supplemented by reference TRBV5-5 and TRBJ1-2, the full variable domain reads DAGVTQSPTHLIKTRGQQVTLRCSPISGHKSVSWYQQVLGQGPQFIFQYYEKEERGRGNFPDRFSARQFPNYSSELNVNALLLGDSALYLCASSLLGQIANYGYTFGSGTRLTVV.

This clone turned up a few times. This chain links TRBV20-1 with TRBJ1-6; no clear D. The CDR3 totals 10 residues. CDR1 DFQATT and CDR2 SNEGSKA come from the germline V gene (reference sequence). CDR3 sequence reads: CSALGSPLHF. Here the CDR3 DNA reads TGCAGCGCCCTAGGATCACCCCTCCACTTT.

V usage is TRBV7-8 and J usage is TRBJ1-5; a weak D match, TRBD1 (5 bases). V lost 1 base and J 3 bases, leaving 13 bases between the germline ends. CDR3 length: 16 residues. CDR1 SGHVS and CDR2 FQNEAQ come from the germline V gene. CDR3 nucleotides: TGTGCCAGCAGCTTAGGGGGCACGGCCTACAATCAGCCCCAGCATTTT. This sequence encodes CASSLGGTAYNQPQHF.

The chain carries TRBV9 and TRBJ2-3; D gene ambiguous. V lost 0 bases and J 7 bases, leaving 6 bases between the germline ends. Germline V gene lookup returns CDR1 SGDLS and CDR2 YYNGEE. The CDR3 consists of 12 residues. The CDR3 DNA reads as TGTGCCAGCAGCGTAGTACATCATACGCAGTATTTT. Protein sequence: CASSVVHHTQYF.

This chain connects TRBV19 to TRBJ1-5; TRBD1 aligns across 7 bases. The junction had 8 bases not matched to a gene; V was cut back by 6 bases and J by 0 bases. The CDR3 consists of 16 residues. Germline CDR1 and CDR2: LNHDA and SQIVND (reference sequence). In DNA form, the CDR3 reads TGTGCCAGTAGCCCCCAGGGGGTCCATAGCAATCAGCCCCAGCATTTT. It codes for CASSPQGVHSNQPQHF.

This CDR3 is CASRAKNSNQPQHF. As DNA, the CDR3 is TGTGCCAGCAGGGCAAAGAATAGCAATCAGCCCCAGCATTTT. J is TRBJ1-5 and V is TRBV2, with unresolved D. The CDR3 has 14 amino acids. Germline V lookup: CDR1 SNHLY, CDR2 FYNNEI. The V gene lost 6 bases and the J gene lost 0 bases, with 9 bases spanning the gap. The variable domain in full, completed from reference TRBV2 and TRBJ1-5, reads EPEVTQTPSHQVTQMGQEVILRCVPISNHLYFYWYRQILGQKVEFLVSFYNNEISEKSEIFDDQFSVERPDGSNFTLKIRSTKLEDSAMYFCASRAKNSNQPQHFGDGTRLSIL.

The chain links TRBV27 to TRBJ2-1; 8 nucleotides match TRBD1. This CDR3 region has 15 residues. After removal of 2 bases from V and 7 bases from J, the junction contained 7 bases not matched to a gene. The germline V gene encodes CDR1 MNHEY and CDR2 SMNVEV (reference sequence). The CDR3 spells CASSLGQGAENEQFF. CDR3 sequence (DNA): TGTGCCAGCAGTTTAGGGCAGGGGGCTGAAAATGAGCAGTTCTTC.

The chain combines TRBV19 with TRBJ2-7; 7 positions agree with TRBD2. This CDR3 comprises 15 residues. The J segment lost 0 bases and the V segment lost 1 base, leaving 3 bases of the junction unmatched. Germline V gene data show CDR1 as LNHDA and CDR2 as SQIVND (reference sequence). The CDR3 coding sequence is TGTGCCAGTAGTATAGGGGGCGGGGGCTCCTACGAGCAGTACTTC. Its protein is CASSIGGGGSYEQYF.

The rearrangement joins TRBV28 to TRBJ2-1, with 7 nucleotides matching TRBD2. The ends lost 5 bases at V and 3 bases at J; junction bases unmatched: 10. Germline-derived CDR1 and CDR2 are MDHEN and SYDVKM. This CDR3 contains 16 residues. The CDR3 DNA is TGTGCCAGCAGTCCCTCTGGGGGAGGGGACTACAATGAGCAGTTCTTC. It yields the protein CASSPSGGGDYNEQFF. Supplemented by reference TRBV28 and TRBJ2-1, the full variable domain reads DVKVTQSSRYLVKRTGEKVFLECVQDMDHENMFWYRQDPGLGLRLIYFSYDVKMKEKGDIPEGYSVSREKKERFSLILESASTNQTSMYLCASSPSGGGDYNEQFFGPGTRLTVL.

The CDR3 DNA reads TGTGCCAGTAGTCCCCGGACAGGGGAAAGGGAGACCCAGTACTTC. As protein: CASSPRTGERETQYF. The chain links TRBV19 to TRBJ2-5; 9 nucleotides match TRBD1. J gave up 5 bases and V 5 bases, and 9 bases lay outside the gene matches. CDR3 size: 15 residues. Germline V gene data show CDR1 as LNHDA and CDR2 as SQIVND (reference sequence).

The CDR3 reads CASSWGQGREEQYF. The CDR3 DNA follows: TGTGCCAGCAGCTGGGGACAGGGGCGGGAGGAGCAGTACTTC. The rearrangement links TRBV11-2 to TRBJ2-7, with 10 bases fitting TRBD1. The J segment lost 7 bases and the V segment lost 4 bases, leaving 7 bases of the junction unmatched. This CDR3 is built from 14 residues. The germline V gene encodes CDR1 SGHAT and CDR2 FQNNGV. Filled out from reference TRBV11-2 and TRBJ2-7, the complete variable domain reads EAGVAQSPRYKIIEKRQSVAFWCNPISGHATLYWYQQILGQGPKLLIQFQNNGVVDDSQLPKDRFSAERLKGVDSTLKIQPAKLEDSAVYLCASSWGQGREEQYFGPGTRLTVT.

This chain joins TRBV15 and TRBJ1-1; D remains unclear. Trimming shortened V by 0 bases and J by 0 bases, and 8 bases separated the two germline ends. This CDR3 is built from 15 residues. In germline, CDR1 is LNHNV, CDR2 YYDKDF (reference sequence). In DNA form, the CDR3 reads TGTGCCACCAGCAGAGATCGGTTTGTGAACACTGAAGCTTTCTTT. It translates to CATSRDRFVNTEAFF.

This clone was observed a few times. The rearrangement links TRBV2 to TRBJ1-5; maybe TRBD1 (5 bases). V shed 7 bases and J shed 4 bases, with 8 bases lying between them. Germline loops: CDR1 SNHLY, CDR2 FYNNEI. The CDR3 is 12 residues long. DNA of the CDR3: TGTGCCAGCACGACAGCAAATCAGCCCCAGCATTTT. This translates into CASTTANQPQHF.

The chain carries TRBV30 and TRBJ1-3, with a weak D call TRBD1 (5 bases). The CDR3 extends over 12 amino acids. Germline V CDR1 and CDR2: GTSNPN, SVGIG (reference sequence). Trimming took 5 bases from V and 4 from J, leaving 9 bases between them. CDR3 protein: CAWDGGGNTIYF. For the CDR3, the DNA is TGTGCCTGGGACGGGGGAGGAAACACCATATATTTT.

V is TRBV5-8 and J is TRBJ2-3; D remains ambiguous. The CDR3 consists of 12 residues. Trimming left V 5 bases short and J 7 bases short, with 11 bases between. Germline V gene lookup returns CDR1 SGHTS and CDR2 YDEGEE. This chain's CDR3 is CASSGTTNTQYF. Here the CDR3 DNA reads TGTGCCAGCAGTGGCACAACAAATACGCAGTATTTT.

The rearrangement links TRBV15 to TRBJ1-6; no clear D gene. V gave up 4 bases and J gave up 7 bases, with 11 bases separating them. Germline V lookup: CDR1 LNHNV, CDR2 YYDKDF (reference sequence). The CDR3 is 14 amino acids. The DNA for the CDR3 is TGTGCCACCAGCATCGTTACATGGAATTCACCCCTCCACTTT. Translating it yields CATSIVTWNSPLHF.

The chain links TRBV7-2 to TRBJ2-7; TRBD2 matches 10 bases. The CDR3 extends over 16 amino acids. The J segment lost 0 bases and the V segment lost 3 bases, leaving 5 bases of the junction unmatched. Germline V CDR1 and CDR2: SGHTA, FQGNSA. CDR3 coding DNA: TGTGCCAGCAGCTTCCATAGCGGGGGGAACTCCTACGAGCAGTACTTC. Translation gives CASSFHSGGNSYEQYF.

This clone was observed a single time. The CDR3, as DNA: TGTGCCAGCAGCCGAGAGCCGGGACTAGCGGGTTACAATGAGCAGTTCTTC. Translated, it gives CASSREPGLAGYNEQFF. This chain links TRBV4-2 with TRBJ2-1; 12 positions match TRBD2. The germline gives CDR1 LGHNA, CDR2 YNFKEQ. After removal of 4 bases from V and 4 bases from J, the junction contained 8 bases not matched to a gene. The CDR3 sequence is 17 residues long.

The rearrangement links TRBV6-5 to TRBJ1-2; TRBD1 matches at 9 bases. Germline trimming cut 6 bases from V and 12 bases from J; bases unmatched to any gene: 14. The germline CDR1 and CDR2 sequences are MNHEY and SVGAGI. The CDR3 is 14 residues long. CDR3 DNA: TGTGCCAGCAGGGGCACAGGGGGCTTTTTTGGGAACACCTTC. Protein product: CASRGTGGFFGNTF.

CDR3 sequence: CASSRDSRNSPLHF. The CDR3 DNA follows: TGTGCCAGCAGCCGGGACAGCAGAAATTCACCCCTCCACTTT. The chain uses TRBV3-1 (or the pseudogene TRBV3-2) and TRBJ1-6; 7 bases map to TRBD1. V dropped 4 bases and J dropped 7; count of bases not matched to a gene: 4. The CDR3 extends over 14 amino acids. Germline loops: CDR1 LGHDT, CDR2 YNNKEL (reference sequence).

The gene calls are TRBV7-6 and TRBJ2-1, with 8 bases lining up with TRBD2. Germline loops: CDR1 SGHVS, CDR2 FNYEAQ. The length of the CDR3 is 15 residues. Trimming removed 2 bases from V and 10 bases from J; junction bases left unmatched: 10. In DNA form, the CDR3 reads TGTGCCAGCAGCTTACGCACTAGCGGCCAGGGCGAGCAGTTCTTC. Translating it yields CASSLRTSGQGEQFF.